This T cell receptor (beta chain) was found in a study of T cell repertoires in cytomegalovirus infection. On this clonotype: What it binds is not known.

A single record per CDR3 protein comes from TCRdb applying MiXCR to the reads. The data show nearly 700,000 distinct CDR3 sequences, with about 33% seen just once and over 15% held by the top ten. Trimming removed 8 bases from V and 0 bases from J, with 16 bases in between. Germline CDR1 and CDR2: MDHEN and SYDVKM. The CDR3 spans 16 residues. The origin of this receptor is a human donor in good health (CMV status not recorded). Some clones in this sample may be carry-over from other donors' samples. The sequences come from cultured PBMCs, collected from culture after CMV antigen stimulation. The gene calls are TRBV28 and TRBJ2-2; D possibly uses TRBD1 or TRBD2 (5 bases each). The DNA of the CDR3 is TGTGCCAGCGGTGGTCCCGGGACCCCGAACACCGGGGAGCTGTTTTTT. Translated, it gives CASGGPGTPNTGELFF. Looking up the rest from reference TRBV28 and TRBJ2-2 gives the full variable domain: DVKVTQSSRYLVKRTGEKVFLECVQDMDHENMFWYRQDPGLGLRLIYFSYDVKMKEKGDIPEGYSVSREKKERFSLILESASTNQTSMYLCASGGPGTPNTGELFFGEGSRLTVL.